This note documents a single TCR beta chain sequence. This sample is drawn from a study of shared clonotypes between healthy human individuals. The CDR3 consists of 13 residues. CDR1 is LNHDA, CDR2 SQIVND, per germline (reference sequence). V dropped 9 bases and J dropped 3; count of bases not matched to a gene: 7. Profiling relied on immunoSEQ multiplex PCR, and the TCRdb table lists in-frame clones only, not all of them. The sample yields roughly 590,000 clones, roughly 96% seen once. CD45RO negativity and positive selection for CCR7 defined naive CD8 cells, a population that excluded terminally differentiated effector memory CD45RA+ cells.

The source of this sequence is a woman in her twenties or thirties in good health. The V and J genes are TRBV19 and TRBJ2-7, with 8 bases fitting TRBD1. Sequencing was carried out using naive CD8+ T cells sorted from blood. Here the CDR3 DNA reads TGTGCCAGCCAGTACGGGACAGGCTACGAGCAGTACTTC. Amino acids: CASQYGTGYEQYF.